Presented here are 30 T cell receptor beta chains from one specimen sequenced in a study of blood T cells in healthy people across ages. Together with a sample-barcoded 5' primer, a J-beta primer mix was included in a second PCR lasting roughly 6 to 12 cycles. TCRdb re-called the 5' RACE reads with MiXCR, one entry per CDR3 protein. The table has approximately 900,000 distinct CDR3 sequences, 29% seen once; the top ten hold about a tenth. These sequences were also reported in another study, on T cells of mothers and their children.

What was sequenced was blood. The receptors here all came from a woman aged 40 to 50 in good health.

In this sample, this clonotype turned up many times. The chain has TRBV15 and TRBJ1-5; no clear D. Deletions cut 3 bases from V and 3 bases from J, with 15 bases between. The CDR3 consists of 16 residues. CDR1 and CDR2 from the germline V gene are LNHNV and YYDKDF (reference sequence). The CDR3 DNA reads TGTGCCACCAGCAGCGACATCGTGCCCTACAATCAGCCCCAGCATTTT. Its translation: CATSSDIVPYNQPQHF. Full variable domain (remainder filled in from reference TRBV15 and TRBJ1-5): DAMVIQNPRYQVTQFGKPVTLSCSQTLNHNVMYWYQQKSSQAPKLLFHYYDKDFNNEADTPDNFQSRRPNTSFCFLDIRSPGLGDTAMYLCATSSDIVPYNQPQHFGDGTRLSIL.

This chain links TRBV5-1 with TRBJ2-2; 8 bases agree with TRBD1. Germline CDR1 is SGHRS and CDR2 is YFSETQ. V lost 2 bases, J lost 7 bases, and 1 base stayed unmatched. The CDR3 is 13 amino acids. CDR3: CASSFGQGGELFF. The CDR3 coding sequence is TGCGCCAGCAGCTTCGGACAGGGCGGGGAGCTGTTTTTT.

The rearrangement links TRBV5-1 to TRBJ2-7, with D perhaps given as TRBD1 or TRBD2 (6 bases each). The V end was cut by 3 bases, the J end by 7 bases, with 14 bases between. The CDR3 length is 13 residues. The germline V gene has CDR1 SGHRS and CDR2 YFSETQ. CDR3 amino acids: CASSWGADSEQYF. In DNA, the CDR3 is TGCGCCAGCAGCTGGGGGGCTGACAGTGAGCAGTACTTC.

V and J are TRBV9 and TRBJ1-6; the D is unclear. V lost 0 bases, J lost 14 bases, and 18 bases lay in between. The germline gives CDR1 SGDLS, CDR2 YYNGEE. This CDR3 is 15 amino acids long. The CDR3 DNA sequence: TGTGCCAGCAGCGTAGACCCCTTGGGTCATGATACCCTCCACTTT. This gives the protein CASSVDPLGHDTLHF.

This clonotype was found many times. The rearrangement joins TRBV2 to TRBJ2-1, with TRBD2 matching over 9 bases. V dropped 4 bases and J dropped 10; count of bases not matched to a gene: 8. The CDR3 is made up of 14 amino acids. The V gene's germline CDR1 is SNHLY and CDR2 FYNNEI. The CDR3 loop reads CASSGLAEVSEQFF. As DNA, the CDR3 is TGTGCCAGCAGTGGACTAGCGGAGGTGAGCGAGCAGTTCTTC.

This clonotype was recorded at least ten times. V gene TRBV5-1 combines with J gene TRBJ2-7, with D maybe TRBD1 (5 bases). The CDR3 is 16 amino acids. The germline V gene encodes CDR1 SGHRS and CDR2 YFSETQ. V was clipped by 1 base and J by 0 bases, with 14 bases between them. CDR3 DNA sequence: TGCGCCAGCAGCTTGCAATCAGGGCAAGGCTCCTACGAGCAGTACTTC. It is translated as CASSLQSGQGSYEQYF.

The genes are TRBV18 and TRBJ1-5; the match to TRBD1 covers 7 bases. Trimming removed 1 base from V and 5 bases from J; junction bases left unmatched: 2. Germline V gives CDR1 KGHSH, CDR2 LQKENI. CDR3 length: 14 residues. The CDR3, as DNA: TGTGCCAGCTCACCACAGGGGGCAGATCAGCCCCAGCATTTT. Its protein is CASSPQGADQPQHF.

V usage is TRBV6-5 and J usage is TRBJ2-1, with D perhaps TRBD2 (5 bases). The ends were cut back, 6 bases at V and 0 bases at J, with 12 bases in the middle. This CDR3 has 15 amino acids. From germline, CDR1 is MNHEY and CDR2 SVGAGI. CDR3 DNA sequence: TGTGCCAGCAGCCAACCGGGGTTCTCCTACAATGAGCAGTTCTTC. Translation gives CASSQPGFSYNEQFF.

This clonotype was seen more than once but under ten times. The chain uses TRBV6-2 or TRBV6-3 and TRBJ1-2; TRBD1 matches 7 bases. V shed 5 bases, J shed 2 bases, and the junction held 5 bases outside the gene matches. Per germline, CDR1 MNHEY and CDR2 SVGEGT. The CDR3 is 14 amino acids. CDR3 residues: CASSQLQGNYGYTF. The CDR3 DNA follows: TGTGCCAGCAGTCAACTACAGGGGAACTATGGCTACACCTTC.

This sequence joins TRBV19 and TRBJ2-3; either TRBD1 or TRBD2 may fit D (5 bases each). This CDR3 has 14 residues. The V gene lost 4 bases and the J gene lost 2 bases, with 10 bases spanning the gap. Germline assignment: CDR1 LNHDA and CDR2 SQIVND (reference sequence). CDR3 coding DNA: TGTGCCAGTAGTAACCGGGACCCCACAGATACGCAGTATTTT. Its translation is CASSNRDPTDTQYF.

The sample holds many counts of this clonotype. V gene TRBV29-1 combines with J gene TRBJ2-5, with TRBD2 identical over 7 bases. CDR3 length equals 16 residues. With V trimmed by 7 bases and J by 4 bases, 18 bases remained unmatched. Germline CDR1 reads SQVTM; CDR2 reads ANQGSEA. As DNA, the CDR3 is TGCAGCGCGAGGTCCGGTTCTGGGGGGGGGGGAGAGACCCAGTACTTC. Amino acids: CSARSGSGGGGETQYF. Supplemented by reference TRBV29-1 and TRBJ2-5, the full variable domain reads SAVISQKPSRDICQRGTSLTIQCQVDSQVTMMFWYRQQPGQSLTLIATANQGSEATYESGFVIDKFPISRPNLTFSTLTVSNMSPEDSSIYLCSARSGSGGGGETQYFGPGTRLLVL.

This clonotype has a handful of counts. This chain joins TRBV28 and TRBJ1-6; the match to TRBD1 covers 10 bases. CDR3 length equals 18 residues. V lost 4 bases to trimming and J lost 0 bases; unmatched junction nucleotides: 6. The germline V gene has CDR1 MDHEN and CDR2 SYDVKM. CDR3 nucleotides: TGTGCCAGCAGTTCACCTGGGGACAGGGGCTCCTATAATTCACCCCTCCACTTT. It codes for CASSSPGDRGSYNSPLHF.

This clonotype showed up many times. The junction departs from germline at one end; a sequencing error may be responsible. The chain couples TRBV12-3 or TRBV12-4 to TRBJ2-1; tentatively, D is TRBD1 or TRBD2 (6 bases each). CDR3 length equals 13 residues. The CDR3 bases are TGTGCTAGCAGCTTGACAGGAGGGGATGAGCAGTTCTTC. This sequence encodes CASSLTGGDEQFF.

A word on this clonotype: A much larger clone sits a single nucleotide away, making a read error possible. The CDR3 protein is CATSRAGNEQYF. The CDR3 DNA is TGTGCCACCAGCAGAGCCGGTAATGAGCAGTACTTC. The rearrangement links TRBV15 to TRBJ2-5; no definite D call. Germline loops: CDR1 LNHNV, CDR2 YYDKDF (reference sequence). V was trimmed by 1 base and J by 11 bases, leaving 11 bases between them. This CDR3 region has 12 residues.

V gene TRBV5-1 combines with J gene TRBJ2-1, with 7 bases aligning to TRBD2. The V gene end was trimmed by 1 base and the J gene end by 3 bases; junction bases not matched to a gene: 7. There are 16 residues in the CDR3. Germline CDR1 SGHRS, CDR2 YFSETQ. DNA for the CDR3: TGCGCCAGCAGCTTGCCCTCCAGCGGGGACTACAATGAGCAGTTCTTC. Its translation: CASSLPSSGDYNEQFF.

The V and J genes are TRBV28 and TRBJ2-7, with 13 bases aligning to TRBD2. CDR3 length: 19 residues. V lost 4 bases to trimming and J lost 2 bases; unmatched junction nucleotides: 14. CDR1 and CDR2 (germline): MDHEN, SYDVKM. The CDR3 nucleotides read TGTGCCAGCAGTTCCGGGACTAGCGGGAACCCTGAAGCTGCCTACGAGCAGTACTTC. This encodes CASSSGTSGNPEAAYEQYF.

This clonotype was recorded many times. This rearrangement joins TRBV7-2 to TRBJ2-1; 7 nucleotides line up with TRBD1. Germline CDR1 and CDR2: SGHTA and FQGNSA. The junction had 1 base not matched to a gene; V was cut back by 3 bases and J by 5 bases. This CDR3 has 13 residues. CDR3 residues: CASSFDRDNEQFF. The CDR3 bases are TGTGCCAGCAGCTTCGACAGGGACAATGAGCAGTTCTTC.

CDR3 region: CASSWGTGGFNEQFF. The CDR3 DNA reads as TGTGCCAGCAGTTGGGGGACAGGGGGTTTTAATGAGCAGTTCTTC. This chain uses TRBV12-3 or TRBV12-4 with TRBJ2-1; 11 nucleotides align to TRBD1. With V trimmed by 4 bases and J by 7 bases, 6 bases remained unmatched. The CDR3 length is 15 residues.

This clonotype was detected ten times or more. The CDR3 DNA sequence: TGTGCCAGCACTATAAGGGGAACGGACTACGAGCAGTACTTC. It specifies CASTIRGTDYEQYF. This rearrangement joins TRBV6-2 or TRBV6-3 to TRBJ2-7; perhaps TRBD1 as D (5 bases). Trimming left V 7 bases short and J 3 bases short, with 16 bases between. The germline gives CDR1 MNHEY, CDR2 SVGEGT. CDR3 length: 14 residues.

This clonotype occurred a few times. V usage is TRBV9 and J usage is TRBJ2-1, with D possibly TRBD2 on 5 matching bases. V lost 6 bases, J lost 4 bases, and 14 bases lay in between. Germline V gene sequence: CDR1 SGDLS, CDR2 YYNGEE. The CDR3 extends over 14 amino acids. The CDR3 loop reads CASTRVGEYNEQFF. DNA of the CDR3: TGTGCCAGCACCCGGGTCGGGGAATACAATGAGCAGTTCTTC. Complete variable domain (other parts from reference TRBV9 and TRBJ2-1): DSGVTQTPKHLITATGQRVTLRCSPRSGDLSVYWYQQSLDQGLQFLIQYYNGEERAKGNILERFSAQQFPDLHSELNLSSLELGDSALYFCASTRVGEYNEQFFGPGTRLTVL.

Concerning this clonotype itself: This sequence may be a read error, since a much larger clone differs from it by one base. This chain joins TRBV7-9 and TRBJ2-7; D ambiguous. V was pared by 5 bases and J by 7 bases, with 18 bases between. This CDR3 has 14 residues. CDR1 and CDR2 (germline): SEHNR, FQNEAQ (reference sequence). The CDR3: CASSPLVSSNEQYF. CDR3 DNA: TGTGCCAGCAGCCCCCTGGTTAGCTCCAATGAGCAGTACTTC.

This chain links TRBV2 with TRBJ1-2; TRBD1 agrees at 8 bases. The germline gives CDR1 SNHLY, CDR2 FYNNEI. V trimming: 1 base; J trimming: 8 bases; junction bases outside the gene matches: 9. The CDR3 spans 15 residues. The CDR3 reads CASSEERTGQDGYTF. CDR3 sequence (DNA): TGTGCCAGCAGTGAAGAAAGGACAGGGCAGGACGGCTACACCTTC.

This clonotype was counted a few times. The chain recombines TRBV7-2 with TRBJ2-1, with D tentatively TRBD1 (6 bases). This CDR3 contains 15 residues. Germline values: CDR1 SGHTA, CDR2 FQGNSA. V lost 4 bases, J lost 10 bases, and 20 bases lay in between. The CDR3, as DNA: TGTGCCAGCAGCTCCCGATACCTTAGGACAGAAGAGCAGTTCTTC. This gives the protein CASSSRYLRTEEQFF.

Worth noting for this clonotype: One junction end disagrees with the germline gene, perhaps due to a read error. For the CDR3, the DNA is TGTGTCAGCATTGATAGACGGGGGAACACTGAAGCTTTCTTT. This codes for CVSIDRRGNTEAFF. The V gene is TRBV7-8, the J gene TRBJ1-1; unclear D gene. Germline CDR1 reads SGHVS; CDR2 reads FQNEAQ. The CDR3 has 14 residues.

The V and J genes are TRBV10-3 and TRBJ2-7; 7 bases match TRBD2. Germline lookup yields CDR1 ENHRY and CDR2 SYGVKD. The CDR3 contains 14 residues. Trimming at V came to 10 bases and at J to 3 bases, leaving 12 bases not matched to a gene. The CDR3 here is CATAPLGGSYEQYF. The CDR3 bases are TGTGCCACCGCGCCATTGGGAGGGAGCTACGAGCAGTACTTC.

Only one count was recorded for this clonotype. The CDR3 spells CASSREGERSPLHF. In nucleotides, the CDR3 is TGCGCCAGCAGCCGGGAGGGGGAAAGGTCACCCCTCCACTTT. The V gene is TRBV4-1, the J gene TRBJ1-6, with a tentative D call TRBD1 (6 bases). Germline CDR1 is MGHRA and CDR2 is YSYEKL. This CDR3 has 14 amino acids. V was trimmed by 4 bases and J by 10 bases, leaving 14 bases between them.

This clonotype was seen a handful of times. This chain uses TRBV5-1 with TRBJ2-7; tentatively, D is TRBD1 or TRBD2 (5 bases each). The V and J ends lost 0 bases and 6 bases respectively, with 10 bases between them. The CDR3 extends over 13 amino acids. The germline gives CDR1 SGHRS, CDR2 YFSETQ. The CDR3 nucleotides are TGCGCCAGCAGCTTGGATCCGGGGACCGAGCAGTACTTC. Amino acids: CASSLDPGTEQYF. Full variable domain (rest looked up from reference TRBV5-1 and TRBJ2-7): KAGVTQTPRYLIKTRGQQVTLSCSPISGHRSVSWYQQTPGQGLQFLFEYFSETQRNKGNFPGRFSGRQFSNSRSEMNVSTLELGDSALYLCASSLDPGTEQYFGPGTRLTVT.

This clonotype was seen at least ten times. The V gene is TRBV5-4, the J gene TRBJ2-1; tentatively, D is TRBD2 (7 bases). In germline, CDR1 is SGHNT, CDR2 YYREEE (reference sequence). CDR3 length: 13 amino acids. V was shortened by 0 bases and J by 10 bases, with 11 bases between the two germline ends. The CDR3 protein is CASSLVGGGEQFF. The CDR3 DNA is TGTGCCAGCAGCTTGGTAGGCGGGGGCGAGCAGTTCTTC.

The chain has TRBV5-5 and TRBJ1-1, with a weak D call TRBD1 (5 bases). Germline loops: CDR1 SGHKS, CDR2 YYEKEE (reference sequence). Trimming pared 5 bases from V and 4 bases from J, leaving 18 bases between. The CDR3 contains 15 residues. CDR3 loop: CASRWTGGGSTEAFF. The CDR3 bases are TGTGCCAGCAGATGGACGGGTGGGGGATCCACTGAAGCTTTCTTT.

This clonotype has a handful of counts. This chain links TRBV4-2 with TRBJ2-2; perhaps TRBD1 as D (5 bases). V dropped 3 bases and J dropped 1 base, with 6 bases sitting between them. The CDR3 has 14 amino acids. Germline assignment: CDR1 LGHNA and CDR2 YNFKEQ. CDR3 DNA: TGTGCCAGCAGCCACCAGGGGAACACCGGGGAGCTGTTTTTT. Protein: CASSHQGNTGELFF.